Listed below are T cell receptor beta chains from one sample, sequenced in a study of cytomegalovirus exposure and HLA in healthy donors. TCRdb's table, derived via immunoSEQ multiplex PCR, lists solely in-frame clones and lacks some. The data show about 160,000 clones, approximately 89% seen once. The material sequenced was PBMCs. The receptors stem from a man younger than 35 in good health and CMV-seropositive. Each CDR3 is given without its conserved first and last residue. The size field is filled for only some rows; it gives once, few, many or a size class.

clone_size cdr3_length j_call v_call cdr3_aa
. 12 TRBJ2-7 TRBV11-2 ASSFGRSSYEQY
. 11 TRBJ2-1 TRBV5-6 ASSLRAYNEQF
. 12 TRBJ2-7 TRBV9 ASSVGGTRYEQY
. 11 TRBJ2-5 TRBV7-9 ASSETLQETQY
. 12 TRBJ2-1 TRBV27 ASTSGQGNNEQF
. 11 TRBJ1-1 TRBV28 ASRGKGGTEAF
. 14 TRBJ1-4 TRBV28 ASSFPTGREDEKLF
. 11 TRBJ2-7 TRBV19 ARNRADSYEQY
. 13 TRBJ1-5 TRBV19 ASSIDRALNQPQH
once 12 TRBJ1-2 TRBV6-5 ASTWDRGGDGYT
few 12 TRBJ2-1 TRBV7-3 ASSATGGYNEQF
. 13 TRBJ2-1 TRBV5-4 ASSLPAGTYNEQF
. 12 TRBJ2-5 TRBV6-5 ASSDTSGWETQY
. 13 TRBJ2-7 TRBV5-1 ASSLLAGGQYEQY